This T cell receptor (beta chain) was sequenced during a study of radiotherapy plus CTLA-4 blockade in lung cancer. This table comes from immunoSEQ multiplex PCR, and its TCRdb copy is limited to in-frame clones, with some not included. In the table there are roughly 80,000 clones, under 75% of which are singletons. The CDR3 covers 13 residues. CDR1 and CDR2 (germline): MDHEN, SYDVKM. The germline V and J ends were trimmed by 6 bases and 6 bases, with 9 bases remaining between them. Ipilimumab CTLA-4 blockade and focal radiation were given to patients with chemo-refractory metastatic non-small-cell lung cancer.

The V call is TRBV28, the J call TRBJ1-6; no clear D gene. The TCR sequence derives from a human donor with non-small cell lung cancer whose response to radiotherapy plus ipilimumab could not be evaluated. The sample in question was peripheral blood, obtained from a patient treated with radiotherapy plus ipilimumab. DNA for the CDR3: TGTGCCAGCAGAGAGGCCGGTAATTCACCCCTCCACTTT. Translation gives CASREAGNSPLHF.